This TCR beta chain appears in the sequencing data of a study of CD8 T cells in ankylosing spondylitis. Study results and caveats: Reports say disease-linked clones showed up significantly more in matched ankylosing spondylitis synovial fluid. Past studies reported some motif variants in reactive arthritis synovial fluid and blood. A TCR beta motif of seven or eight highly homologous variants appeared characteristic of ankylosing spondylitis blood.

TCRdb processed the 5' RACE reads anew with MiXCR; each CDR3 protein has one entry. The table shows roughly 700,000 distinct CDR3 sequences, with roughly 19% occurring only once. The V gene lost 0 bases and the J gene lost 4 bases, with 7 bases spanning the gap. Germline V CDR1 and CDR2: LGHNA, YSLEER. The CDR3 covers 14 residues. This clonotype occurred many times. Antigen specificity is unknown. The origin of this receptor is a male donor with ankylosing spondylitis. The rearrangement joins TRBV4-3 to TRBJ1-5; D possibly corresponds to TRBD1 (5 bases). Sequenced: blood, either unsorted or a sorted T cell fraction (not recorded which). As DNA, the CDR3 is TGCGCCAGCAGCCAAGATGAGGGGAATCAGCCCCAGCATTTT. Protein product: CASSQDEGNQPQHF.